This T cell receptor beta chain originates from a study of T cells after yellow fever vaccination. Germline CDR1 and CDR2: KGHSH and LQKENI. Trimming stripped 3 bases from V and 1 base from J, with 12 bases between. CDR3 length equals 15 residues. Regarding this clonotype: Its antigen is unidentified.

Study-wide findings and caveats: Primary-vaccination clones mostly resurfaced post-booster (less than 98% CD4, approximately 87% CD8). High-abundance clonotypes from the bulk population could contaminate FACS-sorted repertoires. A small share of clonotypes appeared in both CD4 and CD8 compartments.

The authors made TCR cDNA by 5'RACE template switching, adding a universal primer site and UMIs. A single record per CDR3 protein comes from TCRdb applying MiXCR to the 5' RACE reads. The repertoire includes approximately 350,000 distinct CDR3 sequences, roughly 12% of them detected once, and less than 20% sits in the top ten. The sequenced sample was PBMCs, obtained on the day of the first yellow fever vaccination. The source of this sequence is a man in his late teens or twenties who received the YFV17D yellow fever vaccine. This chain links TRBV18 with TRBJ1-1; no definite D call. CDR3 sequence reads: CASSPYALSNTEAFF. As DNA, the CDR3 is TGTGCCAGCTCACCGTATGCACTTTCGAACACTGAAGCTTTCTTT. Using reference TRBV18 and TRBJ1-1 for the parts outside the CDR3, the full variable domain is NAGVMQNPRHLVRRRGQEARLRCSPMKGHSHVYWYRQLPEEGLKFMVYLQKENIIDESGMPKERFSAEFPKEGPSILRIQQVVRGDSAAYFCASSPYALSNTEAFFGQGTRLTVV.